The entry below describes one T cell receptor beta chain. Its antigen is still unknown. The germline gives CDR1 PRHDT, CDR2 FYEKMQ (reference sequence). The CDR3 covers 18 residues. V gave up 5 bases and J gave up 2 bases; unmatched junction bases: 11. This sample was taken from a study of T cell repertoires in cytomegalovirus infection. Study-level results: Accumulated public TCR beta family frequency recognized individuals carrying CMV together with the relevant HLA.

MiXCR, applied by TCRdb to the reads, yields one record per CDR3 protein. The table has about 220,000 distinct CDR3 sequences, roughly 34% seen once. The chain employs TRBV13 and TRBJ2-6, with TRBD1 matching over 8 bases. The sequence was collected from a human donor in good health (CMV status not recorded). Some clones in this sample may be carry-over from other donors' samples. The sequences come from CD8+ T cells from cultured PBMCs, collected from culture after CMV antigen stimulation. The CDR3 DNA reads as TGTGCCAGCAGCGGAGCGGACAGGGAAAAAGCTGGGGCCAACGTCCTGACTTTC. Its protein is CASSGADREKAGANVLTF.